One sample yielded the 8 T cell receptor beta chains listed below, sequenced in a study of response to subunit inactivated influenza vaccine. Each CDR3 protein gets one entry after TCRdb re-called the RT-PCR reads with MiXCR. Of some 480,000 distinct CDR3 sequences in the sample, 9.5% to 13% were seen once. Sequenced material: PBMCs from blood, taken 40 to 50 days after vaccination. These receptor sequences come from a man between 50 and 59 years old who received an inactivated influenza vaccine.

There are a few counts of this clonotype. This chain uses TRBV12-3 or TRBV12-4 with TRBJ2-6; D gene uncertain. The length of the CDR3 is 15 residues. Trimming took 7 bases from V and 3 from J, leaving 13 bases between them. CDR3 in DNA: TGTGCCAGCACTACTTTCTGGTTTGGGGCCAACGTCCTGACTTTC. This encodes CASTTFWFGANVLTF.

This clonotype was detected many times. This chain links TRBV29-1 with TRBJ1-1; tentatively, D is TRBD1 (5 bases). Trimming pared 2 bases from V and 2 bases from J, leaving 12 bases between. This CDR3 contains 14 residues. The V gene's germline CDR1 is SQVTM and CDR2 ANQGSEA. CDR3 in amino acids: CSVEPGGLNTEAFF. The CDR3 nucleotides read TGCAGCGTTGAACCGGGGGGTCTTAACACTGAAGCTTTCTTT.

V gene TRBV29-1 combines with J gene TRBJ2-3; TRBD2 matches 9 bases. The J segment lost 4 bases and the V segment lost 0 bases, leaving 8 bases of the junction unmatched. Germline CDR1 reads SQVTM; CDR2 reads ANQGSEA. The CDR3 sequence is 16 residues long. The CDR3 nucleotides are TGCAGCGTTGAAGATCTACTAGCGGGCGGCCCAGATACGCAGTATTTT. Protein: CSVEDLLAGGPDTQYF.

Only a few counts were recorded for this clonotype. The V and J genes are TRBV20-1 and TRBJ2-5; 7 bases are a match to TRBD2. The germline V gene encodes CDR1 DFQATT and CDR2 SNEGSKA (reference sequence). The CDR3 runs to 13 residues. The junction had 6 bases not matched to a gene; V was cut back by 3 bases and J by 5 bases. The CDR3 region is CSARGDYGETQYF. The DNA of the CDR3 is TGCAGTGCTAGGGGGGACTACGGGGAGACCCAGTACTTC.

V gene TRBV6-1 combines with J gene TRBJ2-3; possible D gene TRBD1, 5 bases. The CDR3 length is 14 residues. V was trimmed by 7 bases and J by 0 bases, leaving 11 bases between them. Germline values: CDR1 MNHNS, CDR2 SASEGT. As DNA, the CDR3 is TGTGCCAGCAAGGCAGGGCCAAGCACAGATACGCAGTATTTT. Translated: CASKAGPSTDTQYF.

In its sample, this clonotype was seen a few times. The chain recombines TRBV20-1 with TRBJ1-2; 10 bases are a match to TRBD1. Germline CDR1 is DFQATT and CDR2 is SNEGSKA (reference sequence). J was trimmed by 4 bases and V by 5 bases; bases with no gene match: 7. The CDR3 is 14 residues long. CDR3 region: CSAGQGDEGYGYTF. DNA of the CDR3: TGCAGTGCTGGACAGGGGGATGAGGGCTATGGCTACACCTTC.

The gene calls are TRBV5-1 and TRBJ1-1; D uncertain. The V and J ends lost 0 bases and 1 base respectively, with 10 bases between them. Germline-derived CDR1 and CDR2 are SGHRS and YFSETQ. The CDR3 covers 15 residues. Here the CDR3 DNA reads TGCGCCAGCAGCTTGGAAGGGAGCTCGAACACTGAAGCTTTCTTT. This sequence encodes CASSLEGSSNTEAFF.

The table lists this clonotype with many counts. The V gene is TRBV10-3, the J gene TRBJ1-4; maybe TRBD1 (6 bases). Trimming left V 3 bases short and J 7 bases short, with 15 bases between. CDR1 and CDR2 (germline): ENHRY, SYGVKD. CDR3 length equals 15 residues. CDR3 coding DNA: TGTGCCATCAGTGAATCAGGGGAGAGCGGTGAAAAACTGTTTTTT. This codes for CAISESGESGEKLFF.